Listed here are 8 T cell receptor beta chains from one sample, sequenced in a study of B cell selection in AIRE deficiency. TCRdb's copy holds only in-frame clones and misses some; the assay was immunoSEQ multiplex PCR. The table has tens of thousands of clones, roughly 97% seen once; the top ten hold approximately 0.17%. The sorted conventional CD4 T cells were gated as CD4+CD127+. Specimen: conventional CD4+ T cells sorted from PBMCs. The origin of the receptors is a human donor with AIRE deficiency.

This clone was seen once. The gene calls are TRBV15 and TRBJ2-5; D unresolved. The germline CDR1 and CDR2 sequences are LNHNV and YYDKDF (reference sequence). The CDR3 is 13 amino acids. V dropped 1 base and J dropped 6 bases, with 9 bases sitting between them. The CDR3 DNA is TGTGCCACCAGCAGAGGGGATGGGCAGACCCAGTACTTC. Translating gives CATSRGDGQTQYF.

This chain connects TRBV7-6 to TRBJ2-1; a possible D gene is TRBD2 (5 bases). V gave up 5 bases and J gave up 4 bases, with 24 bases separating them. Germline loops: CDR1 SGHVS, CDR2 FNYEAQ. The CDR3 runs 18 residues. As DNA, the CDR3 is TGTGCCAGCAGCCCCTCGCGTGGGCTAGCCCCATATTACAATGAGCAGTTCTTC. Protein sequence: CASSPSRGLAPYYNEQFF. Based on the CDR3 plus reference TRBV7-6 and TRBJ2-1, the full variable domain is GAGVSQSPRYKVTKRGQDVALRCDPISGHVSLYWYRQALGQGPEFLTYFNYEAQQDKSGLPNDRFSAERPEGSISTLTIQRTEQRDSAMYRCASSPSRGLAPYYNEQFFGPGTRLTVL.

J is TRBJ2-1 and V is TRBV5-4; no clear D. The germline V and J ends were trimmed by 0 bases and 1 base, with 11 bases remaining between them. Germline CDR1 is SGHNT and CDR2 is YYREEE (reference sequence). The CDR3 extends over 16 amino acids. DNA for the CDR3: TGTGCCAGCAGCTTGGTAGTCCTCGGATCCTACAATGAGCAGTTCTTC. Its translation is CASSLVVLGSYNEQFF.

The chain couples TRBV5-1 to TRBJ1-6, with 8 bases that match TRBD1. From germline, CDR1 is SGHRS and CDR2 YFSETQ. The V segment lost 4 bases and the J segment 7 bases; nucleotides outside the gene matches: 10. The CDR3 has 16 residues. The CDR3 loop reads CASSPWTGTDNSPLHF. The CDR3 DNA sequence: TGCGCCAGCAGCCCCTGGACAGGGACTGACAATTCACCCCTCCACTTT.

The chain employs TRBV6-6 and TRBJ1-5; the match to TRBD1 covers 9 bases. J lost 3 bases, V lost 2 bases, and 2 bases had no gene match. CDR1 and CDR2 (germline): MNHNY, SVGAGI (reference sequence). The CDR3 length is 15 residues. The CDR3 region is CASSYRDRANQPQHF. In nucleotides, the CDR3 is TGTGCCAGCAGTTACCGGGACAGGGCCAATCAGCCCCAGCATTTT.

J is TRBJ1-1 and V is TRBV27; D gene unclear. Germline loops: CDR1 MNHEY, CDR2 SMNVEV (reference sequence). CDR3 length: 16 amino acids. V dropped 0 bases and J dropped 5 bases, with 16 bases sitting between them. The CDR3 sequence: CASSLSPHPGETEAFF. The CDR3 region has the DNA TGTGCCAGCAGTTTATCGCCCCACCCCGGAGAGACTGAAGCTTTCTTT.

The genes are TRBV5-7 and TRBJ2-4; D may match TRBD1 or TRBD2 (5 bases each). TRBV5-7 qualifies as an ORF whose function is uncertain. CDR3 length: 14 residues. Trimming stripped 7 bases from V and 5 bases from J, with 16 bases between. The CDR3 reads CASDPGPNENIQYF. For the CDR3, the DNA is TGTGCCAGCGACCCGGGACCGAACGAAAACATTCAGTACTTC.

The CDR3, as DNA: TGTGCCAGCAGGTCCAGGGAGAACACTGAAGCTTTCTTT. Translation gives CASRSRENTEAFF. The chain employs TRBV6-5 and TRBJ1-1; maybe TRBD1 (5 bases). Trimming removed 6 bases at V and 1 base at J, with 9 bases between. The CDR3 is 13 amino acids. Per germline, CDR1 MNHEY and CDR2 SVGAGI.